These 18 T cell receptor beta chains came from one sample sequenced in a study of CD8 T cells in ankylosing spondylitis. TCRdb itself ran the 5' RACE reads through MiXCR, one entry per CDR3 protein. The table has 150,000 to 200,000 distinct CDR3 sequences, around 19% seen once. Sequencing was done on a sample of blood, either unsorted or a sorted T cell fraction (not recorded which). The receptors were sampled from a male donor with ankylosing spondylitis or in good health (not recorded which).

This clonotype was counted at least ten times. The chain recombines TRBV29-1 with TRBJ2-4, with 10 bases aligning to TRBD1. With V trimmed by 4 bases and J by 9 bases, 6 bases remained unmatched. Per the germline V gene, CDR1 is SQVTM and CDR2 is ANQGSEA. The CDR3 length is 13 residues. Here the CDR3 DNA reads TGCAGCGTTGTGGGGACAGGGGCGTCCATTCAGTACTTC. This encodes CSVVGTGASIQYF.

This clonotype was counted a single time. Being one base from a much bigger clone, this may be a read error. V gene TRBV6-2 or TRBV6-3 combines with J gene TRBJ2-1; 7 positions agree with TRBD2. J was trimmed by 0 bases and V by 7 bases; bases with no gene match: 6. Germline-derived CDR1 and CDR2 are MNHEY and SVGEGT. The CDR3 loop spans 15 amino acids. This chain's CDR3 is CASTPGGSSYNEQFF. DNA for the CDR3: TGTGCCAGCACCCCGGGCGGGAGCTCCTACAATGAGCAGTTCTTC.

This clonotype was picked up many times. In DNA, the CDR3 is TGCAGTGCTAGTAGCGGGGGATTTCGGGAGACCCAGTACTTC. Translating it yields CSASSGGFRETQYF. J is TRBJ2-5 and V is TRBV20-1, with TRBD2 matching 9 bases. After removal of 3 bases from V and 5 bases from J, the junction contained 7 bases not matched to a gene. Germline CDR1 DFQATT, CDR2 SNEGSKA (reference sequence). The CDR3 contains 14 residues.

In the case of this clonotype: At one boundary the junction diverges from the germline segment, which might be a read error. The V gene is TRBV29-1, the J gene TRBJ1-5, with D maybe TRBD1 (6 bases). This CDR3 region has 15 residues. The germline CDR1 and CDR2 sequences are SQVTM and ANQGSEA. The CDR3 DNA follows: TGCAGCGTGGAAGGGGGAGGGTACGGCAATCAGCCCCAGCATTTT. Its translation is CSVEGGGYGNQPQHF.

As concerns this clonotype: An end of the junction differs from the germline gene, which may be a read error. CDR3 nucleotides: TGTCCCAGCAGCCGGAGAGTGGCTAGCGGGAGTGACGATGAGCAGTTCTTC. Translating it yields CPSSRRVASGSDDEQFF. The genes are TRBV7-8 and TRBJ2-1; TRBD2 matches 10 bases. CDR1 and CDR2 (germline): SGHVS, FQNEAQ. The CDR3 runs 17 residues.

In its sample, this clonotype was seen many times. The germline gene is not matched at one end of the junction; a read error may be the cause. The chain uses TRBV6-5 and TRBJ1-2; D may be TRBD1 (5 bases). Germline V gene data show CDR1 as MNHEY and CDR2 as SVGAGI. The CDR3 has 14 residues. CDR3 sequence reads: CASSYGDSLYGYTF. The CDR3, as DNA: TGTGCCAGCAGTTATGGGGACTCCTTGTATGGCTACACCTTT.

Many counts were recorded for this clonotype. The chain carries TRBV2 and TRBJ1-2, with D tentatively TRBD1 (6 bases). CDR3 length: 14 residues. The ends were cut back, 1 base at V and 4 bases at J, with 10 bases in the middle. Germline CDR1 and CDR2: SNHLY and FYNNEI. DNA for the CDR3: TGTGCCAGCAGTGAAGGGGGGACACCCTATGGCTACACCTTC. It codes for CASSEGGTPYGYTF.

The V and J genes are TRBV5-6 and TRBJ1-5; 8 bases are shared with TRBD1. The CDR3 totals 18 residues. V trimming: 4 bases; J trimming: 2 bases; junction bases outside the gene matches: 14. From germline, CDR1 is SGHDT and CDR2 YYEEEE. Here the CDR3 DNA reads TGTGCCAGCAGCCACGGCGCAGGACAGGGAGGTGGCAATCAGCCCCAGCATTTT. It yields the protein CASSHGAGQGGGNQPQHF.

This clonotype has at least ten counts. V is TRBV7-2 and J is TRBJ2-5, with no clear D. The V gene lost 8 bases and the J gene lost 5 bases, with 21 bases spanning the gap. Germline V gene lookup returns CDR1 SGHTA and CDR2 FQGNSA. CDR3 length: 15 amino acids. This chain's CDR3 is CASATLPSAVETQYF. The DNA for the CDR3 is TGTGCCAGCGCAACGCTGCCCAGCGCGGTGGAGACCCAGTACTTC.

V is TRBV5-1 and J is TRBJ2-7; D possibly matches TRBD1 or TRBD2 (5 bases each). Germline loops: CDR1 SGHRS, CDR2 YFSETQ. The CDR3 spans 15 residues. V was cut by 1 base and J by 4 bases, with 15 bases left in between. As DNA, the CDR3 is TGCGCCAGCAGCTTGAAACGGGACGGTATTTACGAGCAGTACTTC. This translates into CASSLKRDGIYEQYF.

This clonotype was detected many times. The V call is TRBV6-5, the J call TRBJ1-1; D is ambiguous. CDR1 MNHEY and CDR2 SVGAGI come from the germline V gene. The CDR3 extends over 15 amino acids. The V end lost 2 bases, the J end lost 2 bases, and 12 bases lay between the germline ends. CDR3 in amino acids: CASSYVVALNTEAFF. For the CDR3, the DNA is TGTGCCAGCAGTTACGTTGTCGCCCTAAACACTGAAGCTTTCTTT.

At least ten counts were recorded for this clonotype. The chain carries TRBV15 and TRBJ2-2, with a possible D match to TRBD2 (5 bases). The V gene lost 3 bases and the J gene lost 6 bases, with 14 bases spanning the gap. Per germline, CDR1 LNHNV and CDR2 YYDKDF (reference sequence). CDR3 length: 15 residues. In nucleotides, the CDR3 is TGTGCCACCAGCAGGGAGGTTGGACTTCCCGGGGAGCTGTTTTTT. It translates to CATSREVGLPGELFF.

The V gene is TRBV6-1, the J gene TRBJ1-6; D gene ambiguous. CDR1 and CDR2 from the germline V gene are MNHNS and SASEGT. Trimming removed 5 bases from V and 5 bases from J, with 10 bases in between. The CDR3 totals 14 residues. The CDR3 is CASSQIVDNSPLHF. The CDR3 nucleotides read TGTGCCAGCAGTCAAATCGTGGATAATTCACCCCTCCACTTT.

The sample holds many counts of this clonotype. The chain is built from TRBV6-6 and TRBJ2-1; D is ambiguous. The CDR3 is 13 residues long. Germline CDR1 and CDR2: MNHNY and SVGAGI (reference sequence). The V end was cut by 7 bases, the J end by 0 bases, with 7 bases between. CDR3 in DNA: TGTGCCAGCACCACGACCTCCTACAATGAGCAGTTCTTC. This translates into CASTTTSYNEQFF.

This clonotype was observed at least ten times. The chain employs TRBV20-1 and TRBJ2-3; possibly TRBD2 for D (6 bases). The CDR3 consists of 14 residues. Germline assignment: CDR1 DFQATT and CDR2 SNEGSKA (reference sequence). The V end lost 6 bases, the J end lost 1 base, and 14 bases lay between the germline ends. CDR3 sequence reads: CSARRASGTDTQYF. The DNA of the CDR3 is TGCAGTGCCAGGAGGGCTAGCGGCACAGATACGCAGTATTTT.

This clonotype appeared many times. The CDR3: CASLTANTEAFF. The CDR3, as DNA: TGTGCCAGCCTAACGGCGAACACTGAAGCTTTCTTT. The rearrangement joins TRBV28 to TRBJ1-1; D call uncertain. Germline values: CDR1 MDHEN, CDR2 SYDVKM. The ends were cut back, 8 bases at V and 1 base at J, with 8 bases in the middle. The CDR3 contains 12 residues. The full variable domain, completed using reference TRBV28 and TRBJ1-1, is DVKVTQSSRYLVKRTGEKVFLECVQDMDHENMFWYRQDPGLGLRLIYFSYDVKMKEKGDIPEGYSVSREKKERFSLILESASTNQTSMYLCASLTANTEAFFGQGTRLTVV.

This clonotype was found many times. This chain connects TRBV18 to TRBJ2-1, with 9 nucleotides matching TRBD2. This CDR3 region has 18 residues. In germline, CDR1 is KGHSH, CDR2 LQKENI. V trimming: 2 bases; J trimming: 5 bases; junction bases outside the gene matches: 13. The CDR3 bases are TGTGCCAGCTCACCAGTCGGCTACGCGGGAGGGATTCACAATGAGCAGTTCTTC. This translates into CASSPVGYAGGIHNEQFF.

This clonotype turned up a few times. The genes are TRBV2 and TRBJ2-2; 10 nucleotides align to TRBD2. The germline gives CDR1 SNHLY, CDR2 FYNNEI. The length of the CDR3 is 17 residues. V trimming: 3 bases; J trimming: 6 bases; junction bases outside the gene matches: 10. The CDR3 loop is CASSDLASGSRAGELFF. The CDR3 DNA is TGTGCCAGCAGTGATTTGGCTAGCGGGAGCCGGGCCGGGGAGCTGTTTTTT. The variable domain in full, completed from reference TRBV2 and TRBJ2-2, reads EPEVTQTPSHQVTQMGQEVILRCVPISNHLYFYWYRQILGQKVEFLVSFYNNEISEKSEIFDDQFSVERPDGSNFTLKIRSTKLEDSAMYFCASSDLASGSRAGELFFGEGSRLTVL.